The 14 T cell receptor beta chains below were found in one sample sequenced in a study of blood T cell repertoires in COVID-19. Here immunoSEQ multiplex PCR was the method, and the copy in TCRdb shows in-frame clones only, minus some. The sample includes 300,000 to 400,000 clones, 85% to 90% of them seen just once. The sequencing sample was made of PBMCs or T cells enriched from blood (not recorded which). The receptors derive from a man aged 18 to 30 who had recovered from COVID-19.

V gene TRBV28 combines with J gene TRBJ1-2, with a possible D match to TRBD1 (6 bases). V was clipped by 5 bases and J by 0 bases, with 13 bases between them. The CDR3 spans 15 residues. The germline V gene has CDR1 MDHEN and CDR2 SYDVKM. The CDR3 sequence: CASSPRGGPNYGYTF. The DNA of the CDR3 is TGTGCCAGCAGTCCAAGGGGGGGGCCTAACTATGGCTACACCTTC.

The genes are TRBV7-9 and TRBJ2-7, with a possible D match to TRBD2 (5 bases). The germline V gene encodes CDR1 SEHNR and CDR2 FQNEAQ (reference sequence). Trimming removed 1 base at V and 4 bases at J, with 11 bases between. The CDR3 is 14 residues long. The CDR3 loop reads CASSLVGLPYEQYF. CDR3 sequence (DNA): TGTGCCAGCAGCTTAGTCGGACTTCCGTACGAGCAGTACTTC.

J is TRBJ2-3 and V is TRBV7-6; 9 nucleotides line up with TRBD2. Losses at the gene ends were 1 base for V and 4 bases for J; bases not matched to a gene: 3. In germline, CDR1 is SGHVS, CDR2 FNYEAQ. There are 15 residues in the CDR3. The CDR3 nucleotides are TGTGCCAGCAGCTTAGAGCCTAGCGGGGCAGATACGCAGTATTTT. Protein: CASSLEPSGADTQYF.

The chain carries TRBV5-1 and TRBJ1-2, with D perhaps TRBD1 (6 bases). Germline CDR1 SGHRS, CDR2 YFSETQ. V lost 1 base to trimming and J lost 0 bases, with 10 bases between them. This CDR3 region has 15 residues. The CDR3 coding sequence is TGCGCCAGCAGCTTGAGAGGGGGAGCTAACTATGGCTACACCTTC. Its translation: CASSLRGGANYGYTF.

This clone was seen once. The chain uses TRBV19 and TRBJ2-3; TRBD1 is a possible D gene (5 bases). This CDR3 spans 14 amino acids. CDR1 and CDR2 from the germline V gene are LNHDA and SQIVND (reference sequence). Trimming took off 6 bases at V and 0 bases at J, with 10 bases between the two ends. CDR3 region: CASSPQGSTDTQYF. The CDR3 region has the DNA TGTGCCAGTAGCCCCCAGGGTAGCACAGATACGCAGTATTTT.

The chain is built from TRBV6-2 or TRBV6-3 and TRBJ2-7; 7 bases are shared with TRBD1. Trimming cost V 2 bases and J 6 bases; bases outside gene matches: 10. Germline V CDR1 and CDR2: MNHEY, SVGEGT. The CDR3 totals 15 residues. The CDR3 is CASSYGTALRAEQYF. The CDR3 region has the DNA TGTGCCAGCAGTTACGGGACAGCCCTGCGGGCCGAGCAGTACTTC.

V usage is TRBV2 and J usage is TRBJ2-3, with D possibly being TRBD2 (7 bases). Germline assignment: CDR1 SNHLY and CDR2 FYNNEI. The length of the CDR3 is 14 residues. V lost 8 bases and J lost 3, with 15 bases in between. As DNA, the CDR3 is TGTGCCAGCCGGCAGGGGAGGGAAACAGATACGCAGTATTTT. It is translated as CASRQGRETDTQYF.

The chain has TRBV21-1 and TRBJ2-7; the D call in the table, TRBD1, was not verified against the DNA. TRBV21-1 is a documented pseudogene. CDR3 length: 14 amino acids. CDR3 nucleotide sequence: TGTGCCAGCTGCTCCGGGACACGGTCCTACGAGCAGTACTTC. Residues: CASCSGTRSYEQYF.

V usage is TRBV7-9 and J usage is TRBJ1-3; D is uncertain. Per the germline V gene, CDR1 is SEHNR and CDR2 is FQNEAQ (reference sequence). The CDR3 sequence is 16 residues long. V shed 6 bases and J shed 2 bases, with 17 bases lying between them. The CDR3 reads CASRLGGDGTGNTIYF. The CDR3, as DNA: TGTGCCAGCAGACTCGGTGGCGACGGGACTGGAAACACCATATATTTT.

This chain links TRBV30 with TRBJ2-2, with D maybe TRBD1 (6 bases). This CDR3 is 15 amino acids long. With 1 base removed from V and 1 base from J, the gap between germline ends came to 10 bases. CDR1 is GTSNPN, CDR2 SVGIG, per germline (reference sequence). The DNA of the CDR3 is TGTGCCTGGAGTGCCCCGGACAGGAACACCGGGGAGCTGTTTTTT. Protein product: CAWSAPDRNTGELFF.

The chain combines TRBV27 with TRBJ1-2; maybe TRBD1 (6 bases). V was cut by 7 bases and J by 5 bases, with 23 bases left in between. The CDR3 loop spans 16 amino acids. Germline V gene data show CDR1 as MNHEY and CDR2 as SMNVEV (reference sequence). DNA of the CDR3: TGTGCCAGCACCACCTTTCTCCAGGGGATTTGGTATGGCTACACCTTC. It specifies CASTTFLQGIWYGYTF.

The CDR3 loop is CASSDGAAISPLHF. Here the CDR3 DNA reads TGTGCCAGCAGCGATGGGGCCGCGATTTCACCCCTCCACTTT. J is TRBJ1-6 and V is TRBV9; the D gene is possibly TRBD1 (5 bases). There are 14 residues in the CDR3. Per germline, CDR1 SGDLS and CDR2 YYNGEE. V gave up 3 bases and J gave up 9 bases, with 13 bases separating them.

V gene TRBV7-3 combines with J gene TRBJ2-7; 9 bases match TRBD2. Germline V gene data show CDR1 as SGHTA and CDR2 as FQGTGA. Unmatched junction bases numbered 10, after V lost 5 bases and J lost 5 bases. This CDR3 spans 15 amino acids. CDR3: CASSPEAGGVDEQYF. CDR3 sequence (DNA): TGTGCCAGCAGCCCGGAAGCGGGGGGCGTCGACGAGCAGTACTTC.

The gene calls are TRBV27 and TRBJ1-2; D gene ambiguous. Per germline, CDR1 MNHEY and CDR2 SMNVEV (reference sequence). The CDR3 consists of 13 residues. The germline V and J ends were trimmed by 3 bases and 0 bases, with 5 bases remaining between them. Here the CDR3 reads CASSFGANYGYTF. CDR3 DNA sequence: TGTGCCAGCAGTTTCGGAGCTAACTATGGCTACACCTTC.